One and the same sample provided the 5 T cell receptor beta chains below, sequenced in a study of blood T cell repertoires in COVID-19. The protocol was immunoSEQ multiplex PCR, while the TCRdb copy is restricted to in-frame clones and leaves out a portion. The repertoire includes 270,000 or so clones, around 89% of them detected once, and about 4.6% sits in the top ten. Sample: peripheral blood. These TCRs come from a man between 40 and 49 years old with acute or convalescent COVID-19.

V and J are TRBV13 and TRBJ2-7; weak D call: TRBD2 (5 bases). Germline assignment: CDR1 PRHDT and CDR2 FYEKMQ (reference sequence). The CDR3 spans 13 residues. The V end lost 5 bases, the J end lost 3 bases, and 11 bases lay between the germline ends. The CDR3 nucleotides read TGTGCCAGCAGCCAAGGACTGAGCTACGAGCAGTACTTC. Translated, it gives CASSQGLSYEQYF.

In regard to this clone: The identical CDR3 is also encoded by other nucleotide sequences in the sample. The chain couples TRBV5-4 to TRBJ1-6; 11 nucleotides align to TRBD1. Trimming at V came to 4 bases and at J to 8 bases, leaving 2 bases not matched to a gene. Per germline, CDR1 SGHNT and CDR2 YYREEE (reference sequence). The CDR3 has 14 residues. The CDR3 nucleotides read TGTGCCAGCAGCCTGGGACAGGGGGATTCACCCCTCCACTTT. Translating it yields CASSLGQGDSPLHF.

The rearrangement links TRBV3-1 (or the pseudogene TRBV3-2) to TRBJ1-2, with D unclear. Germline V gene lookup returns CDR1 LGHDT and CDR2 YNNKEL (reference sequence). This CDR3 has 16 residues. Between the trimmed V and J ends, which lost 4 bases and 2 bases, there was a span of 17 bases. The CDR3 loop reads CASSPRTDPLNYGYTF. CDR3 DNA sequence: TGTGCCAGCAGCCCAAGGACTGACCCACTAAACTATGGCTACACCTTC.

This chain links TRBV3-1 (or the pseudogene TRBV3-2) with TRBJ1-6; 9 nucleotides line up with TRBD1. V shed 4 bases, J shed 10 bases, and the junction held 2 bases outside the gene matches. The CDR3 runs to 13 residues. CDR1 is LGHDT, CDR2 YNNKEL, per germline (reference sequence). DNA for the CDR3: TGTGCCAGCAGCCGGGGACAGGGCTCACCCCTCCACTTT. Translating it yields CASSRGQGSPLHF.

J is TRBJ2-7 and V is TRBV21-1; the DNA was not compared with TRBD1, the D call given in the table. TRBV21-1 has pseudogene status. The CDR3 extends over 16 amino acids. Here the CDR3 reads CASSKERQGGTYEQYF. In nucleotides, the CDR3 is TGTGCCAGCAGCAAAGAGCGGCAGGGGGGTACCTACGAGCAGTACTTC.